The T cell receptor beta chain under discussion was sequenced for a study of T cell responses to AZD1222 COVID-19 vaccine. Trimming took 3 bases from V and 2 from J, leaving 8 bases between them. The germline V gene has CDR1 SGHRS and CDR2 YFSETQ. The CDR3 is made up of 14 amino acids. Data came from immunoSEQ multiplex PCR; TCRdb stores just in-frame clones and leaves some out. The repertoire holds 56,000 or so clones, with roughly 80% as singletons. The gene calls are TRBV5-1 and TRBJ2-2, with D perhaps matching TRBD2 (6 bases). This specimen consisted of peripheral blood, obtained 28 days after the second AZD1222 dose. The clonotype originates from an adult who received the AZD1222 COVID-19 vaccine. The CDR3 loop reads CASSWDFNTGELFF. CDR3 nucleotide sequence: TGCGCCAGCAGCTGGGACTTTAACACCGGGGAGCTGTTTTTT.